This T cell receptor beta chain was documented in a study of kidney transplant recipient with SARS-CoV-2 infection. CDR1 is SGHRS and CDR2 is YFSETQ in the germline V gene. The length of the CDR3 is 18 residues. The ends were cut back, 1 base at V and 2 bases at J, with 16 bases in the middle. TCRdb called the reads again in MiXCR, with one record for every CDR3 protein. The sample contains roughly 230,000 distinct CDR3 sequences, 29% of which appear only once. At least ten counts were recorded for this clonotype. The source of this sequence is a male patient aged 30 to 40 who had COVID-19 and was a kidney transplant recipient. Some T cells may be graft donor cells. The chain carries TRBV5-1 and TRBJ2-6, with a tentative D call TRBD2 (7 bases). The input for sequencing was a blood sample, taken at baseline and on roughly day 110 from a kidney transplant recipient. The CDR3 DNA reads as TGCGCCAGCAGCTTGCGGGGGGCAACGTCCGCTGGGGCCAACGTCCTGACTTTC. It specifies CASSLRGATSAGANVLTF.